A selection of T cell receptor beta chains follows, all from one sample in a study of CD8+CD57+ T cells in acquired aplastic anemia. TCRdb ran MiXCR on the reads and lists one entry per CDR3 protein. The data contain 200,000 to 250,000 distinct CDR3 sequences, approximately 45% of them seen just once; the ten biggest clones take up 7% to 9.5%. The source material was sorted CD4+, CD8+, or CD8+CD57+ T cells (not recorded which) from PBMCs. These receptors came from a human donor with aplastic anemia. CDR3s include the opening cysteine and the closing phenylalanine or tryptophan. Fields, in order: V gene, J gene, clone size, D gene, CDR3 DNA, CDR3 protein. The D gene is left open where the match is weak. Clone size, where shown, is once, few, many, or a class for clones that have expanded.

TRBV7-9	TRBJ1-1	.	TRBD1	TGTGCCAGCAGCCCCGGATTACTAGCGGGGTATGACAGGGTCACTGAAGCTTTCTTT	CASSPGLLAGYDRVTEAFF
TRBV10-2	TRBJ1-1	many	.	TGCGCCAGCAGTGAGGCGGGGGCAAACACTGAAGCTTTCTTT	CASSEAGANTEAFF
TRBV9	TRBJ2-1	.	TRBD1	TGTGCCAGCAGCGTAGGACAGGGCCGTGAGCAGTTCTTC	CASSVGQGREQFF
TRBV9	TRBJ2-1	many	TRBD2	TGTGCCAGCAGCGGGTGGACTAGCGAAGCTGAGCAGTTCTTC	CASSGWTSEAEQFF
TRBV12-3/TRBV12-4	TRBJ2-3	.	.	TGTGCCAGCAGTTACTCGCGACAGACAGATACGCAGTATTTT	CASSYSRQTDTQYF
TRBV4-3	TRBJ1-6	few	TRBD1	TGCGCCAGCAGCCAAGAGGCCTCGGGCTTGACCCACAGGGGCAATTCACCCCTCCACTTT	CASSQEASGLTHRGNSPLHF
TRBV9	TRBJ1-3	many	.	TGTGCCAGCACCGGAGGCTACTCTGGAAACACCATATATTTT	CASTGGYSGNTIYF
TRBV12-3/TRBV12-4	TRBJ2-5	.	.	TGTGCCAGCAGTCCTCCTACAGGGACGGGTGAGACCCAGTACTTC	CASSPPTGTGETQYF
TRBV29-1	TRBJ1-1	.	.	TGCAGCGTGGAAGGGAAGGGGTTGAGGACTGAAGCTTTCTTT	CSVEGKGLRTEAFF
TRBV15	TRBJ2-7	few	.	TGTGCCACCAGCAGAGAGAGGGGGGGCAGCTACAGGCAGTACTTC	CATSRERGGSYRQYF
TRBV7-7	TRBJ2-5	.	.	TGTGCTAGCAGCTTACCCCGGGATCCCGAGACCCAGTACTTC	CASSLPRDPETQYF
TRBV7-3	TRBJ2-5	once	.	TGTGCCAGCAGCGATGGACAGTTTAGGGAGACCCAGTACTTC	CASSDGQFRETQYF
TRBV7-6	TRBJ2-5	many	.	TGTGCCAGCAGCTTAGATGTCCAGGGTAAAGAGACCCAGTACTTC	CASSLDVQGKETQYF
TRBV15	TRBJ1-1	once	.	TGTGCCACCAGCAGACCTGGGAACACTGAAGCTTTCTTT	CATSRPGNTEAFF
TRBV2	TRBJ2-7	.	.	TGTGCCACCGCCACCAGGGAGGACGCCTCCTACGAGCAGTACTTC	CATATREDASYEQYF
TRBV15	TRBJ1-6	few	.	TGTGCCACCAGCACAGGGTTTGGTTCACCCCTCCACTTT	CATSTGFGSPLHF
TRBV7-3	TRBJ2-5	.	.	TGTGCCAGCAGCTTTAGGACAGACGTGACCCAGTACTTC	CASSFRTDVTQYF
TRBV6-5	TRBJ2-7	.	TRBD2	TGTGCCAGCAGTGGGACTAGCGGGAGCAAAACGACCTACGAGCAGTACTTC	CASSGTSGSKTTYEQYF
TRBV5-5	TRBJ1-2	.	.	TGTGCCAGCAGCTTGGGGGCAGGGAAGGCCAACTATGGCTACACCTTC	CASSLGAGKANYGYTF
TRBV6-5	TRBJ1-1	.	.	TGTGCCAGCAGTTACCCCCGGGACGGAGCTCCGAACACTGAAGCTTTCTTT	CASSYPRDGAPNTEAFF
TRBV19	TRBJ1-2	once	TRBD1	TGTGCCAGTCCTCGGACAGGGCCGAGTGGCTACACCTTC	CASPRTGPSGYTF
TRBV12-3/TRBV12-4	TRBJ1-5	.	TRBD1	TGTGCCAGCAGTTTAAGGCAGGGGGGACAGCCCCAGCATTTT	CASSLRQGGQPQHF
TRBV15	TRBJ1-6	.	.	TGTGCCACCAGCAGAGAACGGCAGGGGTCACCCCTCCACTTT	CATSRERQGSPLHF
TRBV6-5	TRBJ2-7	many	TRBD1	TGTGCCAGCAGTTACGGACAGGGGGCTAGTAGTACCGAGCAGTACTTC	CASSYGQGASSTEQYF
TRBV7-8	TRBJ2-1	.	TRBD1	TGCGCCAGCAGCCACGGACAGGGGTACAATGAGCAGTCCTTC	CASSHGQGYNEQSF
TRBV10-3	TRBJ2-3	few	.	TGTGCCATCAGTCCCCAGGGTCCTAGCCCCACAGATACGCAGTATTTT	CAISPQGPSPTDTQYF
TRBV9	TRBJ1-2	many	TRBD1	TGTGCCAGCAGCGTAGATTCAGGGGGGGAGGCCACCCACTATGGCTACACCTTC	CASSVDSGGEATHYGYTF
TRBV27	TRBJ2-3	few	.	TGTGCCAGCAGTCCAAGGACAACCCCGAACCCAGATACGCAGTATTTT	CASSPRTTPNPDTQYF
TRBV19	TRBJ1-2	few	TRBD1	TGTGCCAGTAGTATGAGGACAGGGGGCCTCTATGGCTACACCTTC	CASSMRTGGLYGYTF
TRBV2	TRBJ2-3	.	TRBD2	TGTGCCAGCAGCGAAGGGCTAGCGGGAGGCCGAAGCACAGATACGCAGTATTTT	CASSEGLAGGRSTDTQYF
TRBV7-2	TRBJ2-7	.	TRBD1	TGTGCCAGCAGCAAGGACAGGGTAGGGTACGGGCAGTACTTC	CASSKDRVGYGQYF
TRBV7-9	TRBJ1-1	many	TRBD1	TGTGCCAGCAGCCAATCTAGGACAGGAGGTACTGAAGCTTTCTTT	CASSQSRTGGTEAFF
TRBV19	TRBJ1-2	.	.	TGTGCCAGTAGTACTGGTTCGGGACACCAGTATGGCTACACCTTC	CASSTGSGHQYGYTF
TRBV20-1	TRBJ2-7	.	TRBD2	TGCAGTGCTAGGGTAGCGGGGGGTTCCTACGAGCAGTACTTC	CSARVAGGSYEQYF
TRBV19	TRBJ1-6	many	.	TGTGCCAGTCAACAGGTTTTATACAATTCACCCCTCCACTTT	CASQQVLYNSPLHF
TRBV19	TRBJ2-1	.	TRBD1	TGTGCCAGTAGTGTGGGGACAGGGGGCGTCGATGAGCAGTTCTTC	CASSVGTGGVDEQFF
TRBV7-3	TRBJ1-1	many	.	TGTGCCAGCAGGCTGGGAGGGAACACTGAAGCTTTCTTT	CASRLGGNTEAFF
TRBV25-1	TRBJ2-1	many	TRBD1	TGTGCCAGCGGCTTAGAACGGGGACAGCTTACCAATGAGCAGTTCTTC	CASGLERGQLTNEQFF
TRBV9	TRBJ2-2	few	.	TGTGCCAGCTTCGTAATCCCGGGGGCTAACACCGGGGAGCTGTTTTTT	CASFVIPGANTGELFF
TRBV3-1	TRBJ2-7	few	TRBD2	TGTGCCAGCAGCGGAACCTTGACTAGCGGGAGCGCTAGCTCCTACGAGCAGTACTTC	CASSGTLTSGSASSYEQYF
TRBV7-9	TRBJ1-5	.	.	TGTGCCAGCAGCCCGGGCGGGGCGACAGGCAATCAGCCCCAGCATTTT	CASSPGGATGNQPQHF
TRBV7-2	TRBJ1-1	many	.	TGTGCCAGCAGCTTAGGACGGTTCGGGCGGAACACTGAAGCTTTCTTT	CASSLGRFGRNTEAFF
TRBV9	TRBJ2-1	.	TRBD2	TGTACCAGCAGCATACGGGACTACTACAATGAGCAGTTCTTC	CTSSIRDYYNEQFF
TRBV10-3	TRBJ1-2	.	.	TGTGCCATCCTCGATCAGGTTGCCCATGGCTACACCTTC	CAILDQVAHGYTF
TRBV11-1	TRBJ1-1	.	.	TGTGCCAGCAGCTTAAGGCAGGGCCGCGCCACTGAAGCTTTCTTT	CASSLRQGRATEAFF
TRBV27	TRBJ1-1	few	.	TGTGCCAGCAGTCCGGAAGCCACCGCGAACACTGAAGCTTTCTTT	CASSPEATANTEAFF
TRBV19	TRBJ1-1	.	TRBD1	TGTGCCAGTAGAAGGGGACAGTCAATGAACACTGAAGCTTTCTTT	CASRRGQSMNTEAFF
TRBV6-2/TRBV6-3	TRBJ1-1	few	.	TGTGCCAGCATCCTCGACGGTAACACTGAAGCTTTCTTT	CASILDGNTEAFF
TRBV10-3	TRBJ1-1	.	.	TGTGCCATCAAGCCGGGAGTGGACACTGAAGCTTTCTTT	CAIKPGVDTEAFF
TRBV6-6	TRBJ1-1	many	.	TGTGCCAGCAGTTACTACGGCTTAAAGGGTCCCCGGAACACTGAAGCTTTCTTT	CASSYYGLKGPRNTEAFF
TRBV9	TRBJ2-3	many	TRBD1	TGTGCCAGCCGAGCAGGGGGTTTGTCCACAGATACGCAGTATTTT	CASRAGGLSTDTQYF
TRBV2	TRBJ2-7	many	TRBD2	TGTGCCAGCAGTGAAGCGCGGGGAGCGGGACTAGCCTACGAGCAGTACTTC	CASSEARGAGLAYEQYF
TRBV20-1	TRBJ1-2	many	.	TGCAGTGCTAGACCCCAGGACACCTATGGCTACACCTTC	CSARPQDTYGYTF
TRBV11-2	TRBJ2-7	.	TRBD1	TGTGCCAGCAGCTTAGGGGACAGCGAGCAGTACTTC	CASSLGDSEQYF
TRBV2	TRBJ2-5	.	.	TGTGCCAGCGGGGGCAATGAGACCCGGTACTTC	CASGGNETRYF